The clone carrying this T cell receptor (beta chain) was detected a few times. In the original processing: By means of reference gene primer amplification, nucleated cell counts were estimated. Clones were read by immunoSEQ multiplex PCR, and TCRdb kept only the in-frame ones, dropping some. V and J calls and clone size are given by that table; D and trimming were obtained from the DNA. The sample has about 130,000 clones; 80% to 95% are singletons. The data stem from a study of blood T cell repertoires in COVID-19. Study context: Samples came from the United States, Italy and Spain, spanning acute and convalescent COVID-19. PBMCs, B-cell-depleted T cells, or T cells provided the cDNA or gDNA that made up the material.

CDR1 is SEHNR and CDR2 is FQNEAQ in the germline V gene (reference sequence). V was clipped by 4 bases and J by 5 bases, with 5 bases between them. The CDR3 length is 11 residues. Seattle-derived patients entered the study during active infection and were followed longitudinally. This sequence joins TRBV7-9 and TRBJ2-5; D is ambiguous. The receptor was derived from a man aged 50-59 years with COVID-19, enrolled during active disease. Sequencing input: peripheral blood. This CDR3 reads CASSSQETQYF. The CDR3 nucleotides read TGTGCCAGCAGCTCGCAGGAGACCCAGTACTTC.